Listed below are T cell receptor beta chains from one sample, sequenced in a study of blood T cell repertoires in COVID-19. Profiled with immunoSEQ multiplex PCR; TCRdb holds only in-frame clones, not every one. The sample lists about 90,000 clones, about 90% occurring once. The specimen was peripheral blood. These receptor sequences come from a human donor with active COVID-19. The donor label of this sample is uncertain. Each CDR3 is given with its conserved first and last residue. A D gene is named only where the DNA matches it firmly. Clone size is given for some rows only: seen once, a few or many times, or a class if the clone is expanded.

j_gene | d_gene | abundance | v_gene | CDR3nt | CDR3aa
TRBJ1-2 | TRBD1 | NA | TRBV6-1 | TGTGCCAGCAGTGAACTGGGACAGGGCAATTATGGCTACACCTTC | CASSELGQGNYGYTF
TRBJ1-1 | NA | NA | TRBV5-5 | TGTGCCAGCAGCAGACTCGGGTCTGGTGAAGCTTTCTTT | CASSRLGSGEAFF
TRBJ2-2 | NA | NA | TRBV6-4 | TGTGCCAGCAGTGAGTGGCCAGGGAAGGCCGGGGAGCTGTTTTTT | CASSEWPGKAGELFF
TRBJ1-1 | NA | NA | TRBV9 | TGTGCCAGCAGCGCGCGGACGGGGGAATTGGAAGCTTTCTTT | CASSARTGELEAFF
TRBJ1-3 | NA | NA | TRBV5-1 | TGCGCCAGCAGCCCCGGACACCTGAGCTCTGGAAACACCATATATTTT | CASSPGHLSSGNTIYF
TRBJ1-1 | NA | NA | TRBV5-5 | TGTGCCAGCAGTCTTCAGGAGAACACTGAAGCTTTCTTT | CASSLQENTEAFF
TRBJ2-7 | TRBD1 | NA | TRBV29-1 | TGCAGCGTTCAGGGGGCGGAGTTCGAGCAGTACTTC | CSVQGAEFEQYF
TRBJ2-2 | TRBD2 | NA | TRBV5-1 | TGCGCCAGCAGCTTGGTCTCTAGCGGGGGGGCATCGGTCACCGGGGAGCTGTTTTTT | CASSLVSSGGASVTGELFF
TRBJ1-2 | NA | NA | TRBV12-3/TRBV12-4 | TGTGCCAGCAGTTTGGCAGGGGACTATGGCTACACCTTC | CASSLAGDYGYTF
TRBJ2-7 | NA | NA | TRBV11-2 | TGTGCCAGCAGCCCCGACCCGGGGTCCGGGTTATACGAGCAGTACTTC | CASSPDPGSGLYEQYF
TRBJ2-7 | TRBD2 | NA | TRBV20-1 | TGCAGTGCCTGGACTAGCTACGAGCAGTACTTC | CSAWTSYEQYF
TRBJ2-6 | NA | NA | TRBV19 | TGTGCCAGTACCCCTCGCTCTGGGGCCAACGTCCTGACTTTC | CASTPRSGANVLTF
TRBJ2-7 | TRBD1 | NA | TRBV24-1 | TGTGCCACCAGTGGGGGGACAGTACACGAGCAGTACTTC | CATSGGTVHEQYF
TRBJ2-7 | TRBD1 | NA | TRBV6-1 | TGTGCCAGCAGTGAAGAAATAGGGGGCGCGTACGAGCAGTACTTC | CASSEEIGGAYEQYF
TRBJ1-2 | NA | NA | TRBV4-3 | TGCGCCAGCAGCCATGCCCTTCGGGGGGCGGAAGGCTACACCTTC | CASSHALRGAEGYTF
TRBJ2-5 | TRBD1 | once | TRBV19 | TGTGCCAGTAGTATGGTAGACAGGGGGAAGACCCAGTACTTC | CASSMVDRGKTQYF
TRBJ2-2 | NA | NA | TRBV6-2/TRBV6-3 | TGTGCCAGCAGTTACACCGGGGCGAACACCGGGGAGCTGTTTTTT | CASSYTGANTGELFF
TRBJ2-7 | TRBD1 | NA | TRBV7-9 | TGTGCCAGCAGCTTAGCACCGGGACAGGGGATTTTCGTCGAGCAGTACTTC | CASSLAPGQGIFVEQYF
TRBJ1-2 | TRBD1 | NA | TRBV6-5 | TGTGCCAGCAGTACTGACAGGGGGAGCGTCTATGGCTACACCTTC | CASSTDRGSVYGYTF
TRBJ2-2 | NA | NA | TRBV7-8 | TGTGCCAGCAGCTTACTCAGCACCGGGGAGCTGTTTTTT | CASSLLSTGELFF
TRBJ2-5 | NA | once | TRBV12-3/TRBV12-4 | TGTGCCAGCACTACAGGGGAGACCCAGTACTTC | CASTTGETQYF
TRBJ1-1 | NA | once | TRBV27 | TGTGCCAGCAGTTTAACGGATGGGGCGCCGACTGAAGCTTTCTTT | CASSLTDGAPTEAFF
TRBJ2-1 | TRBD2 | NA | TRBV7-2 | TGTGCCAGCAGCTTGTCGGGACTAGCGGGGGGGCCCGGTGAGCAGTTCTTC | CASSLSGLAGGPGEQFF
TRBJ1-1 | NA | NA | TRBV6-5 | TGTGCCAGCACAAAACGGGGATCGAACACTGAAGCTTTCTTT | CASTKRGSNTEAFF
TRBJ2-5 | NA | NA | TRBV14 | TGTGCCAGCAGCCAAGATTCGCTACCCCTTCGGGGGACCCAGTACTTC | CASSQDSLPLRGTQYF
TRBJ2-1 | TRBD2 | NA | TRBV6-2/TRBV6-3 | TGTGCCAGCAGTTACTCGACTCTAGCGGGGGGCTACAATGAGCAGTTCTTC | CASSYSTLAGGYNEQFF
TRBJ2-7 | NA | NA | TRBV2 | TGTGCCAGCAGTGAGAGTGGTAGAGCCGAGCAGTACTTC | CASSESGRAEQYF
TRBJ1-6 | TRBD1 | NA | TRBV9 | TGTGCCAGCAGCGTAGAACAGGGGCGAGATTCACCCCTCCACTTT | CASSVEQGRDSPLHF
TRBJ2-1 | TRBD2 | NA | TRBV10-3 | TGTGCCATCAGTGGTTCGGGGGGGGCTGAAAATGAGCAGTTCTTC | CAISGSGGAENEQFF
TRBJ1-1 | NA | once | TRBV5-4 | TGTGCCAGCAGCCCAACGGCAGGAACTGAAGCTTTCTTT | CASSPTAGTEAFF
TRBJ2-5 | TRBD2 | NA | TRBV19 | TGTGCCAGTAGTATCGCAAGACTAGCGGGGGGTGGAGAGACCCAGTACTTC | CASSIARLAGGGETQYF
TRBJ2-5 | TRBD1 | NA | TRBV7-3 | TGTGCCAGCAGCCCCGGGACAGGGCAAGAGACCCAGTACTTC | CASSPGTGQETQYF
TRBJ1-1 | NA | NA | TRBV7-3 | TGTGCCAGCAGCTTAAACGGGAACACTGAAGCTTTCTTT | CASSLNGNTEAFF
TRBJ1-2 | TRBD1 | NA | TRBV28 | TGTGCCAGCAGTTCAGGGGGTGGCTACACCTTC | CASSSGGGYTF
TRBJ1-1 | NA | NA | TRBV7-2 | TGTGCCAGCAGCTTAAGGGGGATTGGGGGGGCTATGTACACTGAAGCTTTCTTT | CASSLRGIGGAMYTEAFF
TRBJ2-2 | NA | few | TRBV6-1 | TGTGCCAGCAGTGAGACACTTAACGGGGAGCTGTTTTTT | CASSETLNGELFF
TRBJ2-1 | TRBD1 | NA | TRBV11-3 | TGTGCCAGCAGTTCCGGGACAGGGTTAAATGAGCAGTTCTTC | CASSSGTGLNEQFF
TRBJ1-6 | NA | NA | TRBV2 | TGTGCCAGCAACGCGGGGGGGGCTGATTCACCCCTCCACTTT | CASNAGGADSPLHF
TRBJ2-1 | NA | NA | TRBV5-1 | TGCGCCAGCAGCTTGGGAACACAGGGTCAGGGGTTCTTC | CASSLGTQGQGFF
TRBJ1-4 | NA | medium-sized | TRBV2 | TGTGCCAGCAGTGATGGGGCGGGGAGTAATGAAAAACTGTTTTTT | CASSDGAGSNEKLFF
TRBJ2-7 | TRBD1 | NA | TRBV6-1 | TGTGCCAGCAGTGATTTGGGGACAGGGATACACGAGCAGTACTTC | CASSDLGTGIHEQYF
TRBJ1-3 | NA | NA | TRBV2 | TGTGCCAGCAGACGCACTGAAAGCTCTGGAAACACCATATATTTT | CASRRTESSGNTIYF